The 20 T cell receptor beta chains in this list originate from one sample, sequenced in a study of shared clonotypes between healthy human individuals. TCRdb's copy holds only in-frame clones and misses some; the assay was immunoSEQ multiplex PCR. Here the sample spans roughly 2.2 million clones, about nine tenths being singletons. Sequenced input: naive CD4+ T cells from PBMCs. Noted subset: CD45RA+ positively selected. Receptors originate from a man between 18 and 35 years old in good health. Some clones in this sample may be carry-over from other donors' samples.

This clone is a singleton in its sample. This rearrangement joins TRBV4-2 to TRBJ1-2, with D possibly matching TRBD1 (5 bases). Per germline, CDR1 LGHNA and CDR2 YNFKEQ. There are 15 residues in the CDR3. V shed 1 base and J shed 4 bases, with 13 bases lying between them. For the CDR3, the DNA is TGTGCCAGCAGCCAAGGGGGGGGACCAGGCTATGGCTACACCTTC. Protein: CASSQGGGPGYGYTF.

V is TRBV4-2 and J is TRBJ2-1; 13 bases fit TRBD2. Trimming cost V 0 bases and J 2 bases; bases outside gene matches: 4. CDR3 length equals 18 residues. Germline values: CDR1 LGHNA, CDR2 YNFKEQ. CDR3 sequence: CASSQEGTSGTPYNEQFF. The CDR3 DNA reads TGTGCCAGCAGCCAAGAGGGGACTAGCGGGACACCCTACAATGAGCAGTTCTTC.

The chain recombines TRBV27 with TRBJ1-5; no reliable D call. V lost 0 bases and J lost 2, with 5 bases in between. The CDR3 is 14 residues long. Looked up from germline, CDR1 is MNHEY and CDR2 is SMNVEV (reference sequence). CDR3 protein: CASSLSSRNQPQHF. The CDR3 DNA sequence: TGTGCCAGCAGTTTATCCAGCCGCAATCAGCCCCAGCATTTT.

DNA for the CDR3: TGTGCCAGCAGCTCCGGGGGGGGTGAAAAACTGTTTTTT. Its translation is CASSSGGGEKLFF. The chain employs TRBV7-9 and TRBJ1-4; a possible D gene is TRBD1 (5 bases). The V end lost 4 bases, the J end lost 7 bases, and 10 bases lay between the germline ends. Germline V lookup: CDR1 SEHNR, CDR2 FQNEAQ (reference sequence). The CDR3 is 13 amino acids.

The V call is TRBV14, the J call TRBJ2-5; TRBD1 or TRBD2 may be the D gene (6 bases each). CDR1 SGHDN and CDR2 FVKESK come from the germline V gene. The CDR3 spans 17 residues. V gave up 1 base and J gave up 7 bases, with 22 bases separating them. The DNA of the CDR3 is TGTGCCAGCAGCCAAGTCCCGGGGGCCGAGGCATTGGGGACCCAGTACTTC. This sequence encodes CASSQVPGAEALGTQYF.

This chain connects TRBV2 to TRBJ1-1; D unresolved. Germline V gives CDR1 SNHLY, CDR2 FYNNEI. V was pared by 4 bases and J by 1 base, with 25 bases between. This CDR3 has 19 amino acids. For the CDR3, the DNA is TGTGCCAGCAGTGTGAATTCCCTCCAGCAAAGGTGGACGAACACTGAAGCTTTCTTT. Its protein product is CASSVNSLQQRWTNTEAFF.

The chain recombines TRBV30 with TRBJ2-4, with unresolved D. Germline lookup yields CDR1 GTSNPN and CDR2 SVGIG (reference sequence). Trimming removed 4 bases at V and 6 bases at J, with 22 bases between. CDR3 length equals 16 residues. CDR3 region: CAWTQTVGGERNIQYF. The DNA of the CDR3 is TGTGCCTGGACTCAGACCGTCGGTGGGGAAAGAAACATTCAGTACTTC.

V is TRBV27 and J is TRBJ2-5; 9 nucleotides match TRBD2. Per the germline V gene, CDR1 is MNHEY and CDR2 is SMNVEV (reference sequence). After removal of 6 bases from V and 4 bases from J, the junction contained 9 bases not matched to a gene. The CDR3 is made up of 15 amino acids. The CDR3, as DNA: TGTGCCAGCAGCTGGACCGGCGGGAGGGCAGAGACCCAGTACTTC. Protein: CASSWTGGRAETQYF.

This rearrangement joins TRBV6-5 to TRBJ1-2; 7 bases line up with TRBD1. This CDR3 comprises 14 residues. V trimming: 6 bases; J trimming: 8 bases; junction bases outside the gene matches: 12. CDR1 and CDR2 (germline): MNHEY, SVGAGI. The CDR3 DNA follows: TGTGCCAGCAGAAACACGGGACAGCTACCAGGCTACACCTTC. Amino acid sequence: CASRNTGQLPGYTF.

This chain joins TRBV6-5 and TRBJ1-2, with a weak D call TRBD1 (5 bases). Germline V CDR1 and CDR2: MNHEY, SVGAGI. This CDR3 has 13 residues. Trimming took off 5 bases at V and 8 bases at J, with 15 bases between the two ends. In DNA form, the CDR3 reads TGTGCCAGCAGTGCCCGGGACCTTCTAGGCTACACCTTC. Its translation is CASSARDLLGYTF.

This sequence joins TRBV18 and TRBJ1-5; unclear D gene. Per the germline V gene, CDR1 is KGHSH and CDR2 is LQKENI. The CDR3 length is 14 residues. Deletions cut 2 bases from V and 5 bases from J, with 10 bases between. In nucleotides, the CDR3 is TGTGCCAGCTCACCAGGTGTTGGGGATCAGCCCCAGCATTTT. Its translation: CASSPGVGDQPQHF.

Only a few counts were recorded for this clone. This rearrangement joins TRBV6-1 to TRBJ1-5; the D is unclear. The CDR3 contains 14 residues. CDR1 MNHNS and CDR2 SASEGT come from the germline V gene. The V end was cut by 3 bases, the J end by 7 bases, with 13 bases between. This chain's CDR3 is CASSDARVRQPQHF. The CDR3 DNA follows: TGTGCCAGCAGTGATGCGAGGGTACGGCAGCCCCAGCATTTT.

The rearrangement joins TRBV9 to TRBJ2-5; D uncertain. There are 14 residues in the CDR3. V was cut by 4 bases and J by 2 bases, with 12 bases left in between. CDR1 and CDR2 from the germline V gene are SGDLS and YYNGEE. In DNA, the CDR3 is TGTGCCAGCAGCAACTTCCAGGAGCAAGAGACCCAGTACTTC. Amino acids: CASSNFQEQETQYF.

The chain has TRBV5-6 and TRBJ2-7, with TRBD1 identical over 9 bases. Germline lookup yields CDR1 SGHDT and CDR2 YYEEEE. CDR3 length equals 17 residues. J was trimmed by 3 bases and V by 3 bases; bases with no gene match: 13. CDR3: CASSSMEDTGGYYEQYF. The CDR3 bases are TGTGCCAGCAGCTCCATGGAAGATACAGGGGGCTACTACGAGCAGTACTTC.

With respect to this clone: The same CDR3 also results from other DNA sequences found in this sample. V is TRBV7-9 and J is TRBJ2-3; the D is unclear. The V end lost 5 bases, the J end lost 2 bases, and 11 bases lay between the germline ends. The germline gives CDR1 SEHNR, CDR2 FQNEAQ (reference sequence). The CDR3 sequence is 14 residues long. CDR3 DNA: TGTGCCAGCAGCCCGCGGAGAACCACAGATACGCAGTATTTT. Its translation is CASSPRRTTDTQYF.

This sequence joins TRBV27 and TRBJ2-5; tentatively, D is TRBD1 or TRBD2 (5 bases each). This CDR3 region has 16 residues. In germline, CDR1 is MNHEY, CDR2 SMNVEV (reference sequence). Trimming removed 10 bases at V and 2 bases at J, with 23 bases between. CDR3 in DNA: TGTGCCACTCTCCCGGGACGGACGACCAAGCAAGAGACCCAGTACTTC. This gives the protein CATLPGRTTKQETQYF.

This chain joins TRBV7-9 and TRBJ2-4, with 7 bases fitting TRBD2. Trimming removed 7 bases from V and 0 bases from J; junction bases left unmatched: 9. CDR3 length: 16 residues. Germline CDR1 and CDR2: SEHNR and FQNEAQ (reference sequence). CDR3 nucleotide sequence: TGTGCCAGCACGTTCGGGGGGACCATAGCCAAAAACATTCAGTACTTC. It specifies CASTFGGTIAKNIQYF.

This chain joins TRBV4-3 and TRBJ1-1; D gene unclear. Germline values: CDR1 LGHNA, CDR2 YSLEER. The V and J ends lost 5 bases and 3 bases respectively, with 10 bases between them. The CDR3 length is 13 residues. CDR3 loop: CASSTMRDTEAFF. CDR3 coding DNA: TGCGCCAGCAGCACCATGAGGGACACTGAAGCTTTCTTT.

This clone was detected only once. V gene TRBV9 combines with J gene TRBJ2-1, with TRBD1 as a possible D gene (6 bases). V dropped 2 bases and J dropped 7 bases, with 10 bases sitting between them. Germline V gene data show CDR1 as SGDLS and CDR2 as YYNGEE. The CDR3 is 13 amino acids. In DNA, the CDR3 is TGTGCCAGCAGCGTGGGCAGGGGAAATGAGCAGTTCTTC. It specifies CASSVGRGNEQFF. Variable domain in full (rest from reference TRBV9 and TRBJ2-1): DSGVTQTPKHLITATGQRVTLRCSPRSGDLSVYWYQQSLDQGLQFLIQYYNGEERAKGNILERFSAQQFPDLHSELNLSSLELGDSALYFCASSVGRGNEQFFGPGTRLTVL.

The chain combines TRBV19 with TRBJ2-7, with D possibly TRBD1 on 6 matching bases. The V gene lost 5 bases and the J gene lost 6 bases, with 20 bases spanning the gap. CDR3 length: 15 residues. Germline-derived CDR1 and CDR2 are LNHDA and SQIVND (reference sequence). CDR3 sequence reads: CASSGVWGLVGEQYF. CDR3 DNA: TGTGCCAGTAGTGGGGTCTGGGGGCTCGTGGGCGAGCAGTACTTC. Together with reference TRBV19 and TRBJ2-7, the CDR3 gives the full variable domain: DGGITQSPKYLFRKEGQNVTLSCEQNLNHDAMYWYRQDPGQGLRLIYYSQIVNDFQKGDIAEGYSVSREKKESFPLTVTSAQKNPTAFYLCASSGVWGLVGEQYFGPGTRLTVT.